Shown below are 29 T cell receptor beta chains from a single sample sequenced in a study of blood T cell repertoires in COVID-19. TCRdb's copy holds only in-frame clones and misses some; the assay was immunoSEQ multiplex PCR. The sample comprises approximately 280,000 clones, about 90% of which are singletons, and 1.9% rests with the top ten. Sequenced sample: PBMCs or T cells enriched from blood (not recorded which). The source of these receptors is a woman in her sixties or seventies who had recovered from COVID-19.

This chain connects TRBV30 to TRBJ2-5; TRBD2 agrees at 8 bases. From germline, CDR1 is GTSNPN and CDR2 SVGIG (reference sequence). Germline trimming cut 4 bases from V and 3 bases from J; bases unmatched to any gene: 4. CDR3 length: 13 amino acids. The CDR3 nucleotides read TGTGCCTGGACCCAGCGGGAGAAAGAGACCCAGTACTTC. Amino acid sequence: CAWTQREKETQYF.

The chain is built from TRBV23-1 and TRBJ1-1; no clear D. TRBV23-1 counts as an open reading frame of uncertain function. Trimming removed 6 bases at V and 3 bases at J, with 17 bases between. This CDR3 is 15 amino acids long. Here the CDR3 reads CASSPLSVVDTEAFF. The DNA for the CDR3 is TGCGCCAGCAGCCCACTATCGGTGGTGGACACTGAAGCTTTCTTT.

The V call is TRBV28, the J call TRBJ2-2, with no clear D. V lost 1 base, J lost 7 bases, and 16 bases lay in between. The CDR3 contains 16 residues. The germline CDR1 and CDR2 sequences are MDHEN and SYDVKM. In DNA, the CDR3 is TGTGCCAGCAGTTTATTCCGTGGGCCTCGGTTCGGGGAGCTGTTTTTT. Encoded protein: CASSLFRGPRFGELFF.

The chain couples TRBV7-2 to TRBJ1-2; tentatively, D is TRBD1 (5 bases). Germline V gene data show CDR1 as SGHTA and CDR2 as FQGNSA. The CDR3 spans 14 residues. The V end lost 0 bases, the J end lost 8 bases, and 13 bases lay between the germline ends. CDR3 in DNA: TGTGCCAGCAGCTTAGCGGGGCTCGCGGGGGGCTACACCTTC. As protein: CASSLAGLAGGYTF.

The CDR3 DNA sequence: TGCAGCGTTGGACAGGGGGGCAATCAGCCCCAGCATTTT. It encodes CSVGQGGNQPQHF. This rearrangement joins TRBV29-1 to TRBJ1-5; 9 nucleotides align to TRBD1. Germline V gene data show CDR1 as SQVTM and CDR2 as ANQGSEA. This CDR3 has 13 residues. V was clipped by 4 bases and J by 2 bases; unmatched bases: 0.

Details on this clone: The missing conserved phenylalanine or tryptophan at the end of this CDR3 makes a read error likely. It is unclear where the CDR3 begins or ends on the DNA, so no DNA is shown, and the CDR3 is as TCRdb lists it. The chain is built from TRBV7-9 and TRBJ1-2; TRBD1 is taken as the D call from the table, unchecked against the DNA. Germline V gene lookup returns CDR1 SEHNR and CDR2 FQNEAQ (reference sequence). The CDR3 is 11 residues long, counting both termini. CDR3 loop: CASSLEDRGRI.

The chain has TRBV7-8 and TRBJ2-1, with 9 bases identical to TRBD2. CDR3 length: 15 residues. Germline values: CDR1 SGHVS, CDR2 FQNEAQ. The V and J ends lost 5 bases and 7 bases, in that order; junction bases with no gene match: 9. Here the CDR3 reads CASSGSGGAGNEQFF. The CDR3 nucleotides are TGTGCCAGCAGCGGTAGCGGGGGTGCGGGGAATGAGCAGTTCTTC.

The V and J genes are TRBV30 and TRBJ2-7; D is perhaps TRBD2 (5 bases). The germline CDR1 and CDR2 sequences are GTSNPN and SVGIG (reference sequence). Trimming shortened V by 1 base and J by 2 bases, and 15 bases separated the two germline ends. The CDR3 is 15 residues long. CDR3 loop: CAWSAQAGGTYEQYF. CDR3 DNA: TGTGCCTGGAGTGCCCAGGCCGGAGGCACCTACGAGCAGTACTTC.

The genes are TRBV6-5 and TRBJ1-6; D is unresolved. The CDR3 runs 13 residues. V was pared by 0 bases and J by 9 bases, with 6 bases between. Looked up from germline, CDR1 is MNHEY and CDR2 is SVGAGI. The CDR3, as DNA: TGTGCCAGCAGTTACTCGAGATCTTCACCCCTCCACTTT. Translating it yields CASSYSRSSPLHF.

The table lists this clone with a count of one. The V call is TRBV6-5, the J call TRBJ2-5; weak D call: TRBD2 (7 bases). The germline gives CDR1 MNHEY, CDR2 SVGAGI. Deletions cut 8 bases from V and 5 bases from J, with 18 bases between. The CDR3 is made up of 14 amino acids. The CDR3 loop is CASARGGPTETQYF. CDR3 DNA: TGTGCCAGCGCCCGCGGGGGCCCCACGGAGACCCAGTACTTC.

The chain couples TRBV6-1 to TRBJ2-1, with a possible D match to TRBD1 (6 bases). Per germline, CDR1 MNHNS and CDR2 SASEGT. The CDR3 has 15 amino acids. V gave up 5 bases and J gave up 8 bases, with 19 bases separating them. The CDR3 DNA follows: TGTGCCAGCAGTACGATTATGGGGGCCTCGGATGAGCAGTTCTTC. It yields the protein CASSTIMGASDEQFF.

V and J are TRBV5-5 and TRBJ2-2; D might be TRBD1 (6 bases). CDR3 length: 15 amino acids. The germline V gene encodes CDR1 SGHKS and CDR2 YYEKEE (reference sequence). The V end lost 5 bases, the J end lost 5 bases, and 16 bases lay between the germline ends. Written as DNA, the CDR3 is TGTGCCAGCAGTTTTGGACAGAGAAGAACCGGGGAGCTGTTTTTT. Amino acids: CASSFGQRRTGELFF.

The chain links TRBV12-3 or TRBV12-4 to TRBJ1-4, with no clear D. Trimming cost V 6 bases and J 8 bases, with 7 bases left between them. The CDR3 is 11 residues long. The CDR3 is CASRKREKLFF. The CDR3, as DNA: TGTGCCAGCAGAAAGAGAGAAAAACTGTTTTTT.

The chain employs TRBV27 and TRBJ2-1; 9 bases align to TRBD2. The CDR3 totals 15 residues. Germline V gene sequence: CDR1 MNHEY, CDR2 SMNVEV (reference sequence). V lost 3 bases and J lost 1; bases outside the gene matches: 1. The CDR3 is CASSFAGGSYNEQFF. The CDR3 DNA follows: TGTGCCAGCAGTTTCGCGGGGGGGTCCTACAATGAGCAGTTCTTC.

V usage is TRBV11-2 and J usage is TRBJ2-3; possibly TRBD1 for D (6 bases). Trimming stripped 4 bases from V and 2 bases from J, with 10 bases between. CDR3 length equals 14 residues. The germline V gene encodes CDR1 SGHAT and CDR2 FQNNGV. The CDR3 region is CASSSTGPTDTQYF. CDR3 nucleotide sequence: TGTGCCAGCAGCTCGACAGGACCCACAGATACGCAGTATTTT.

This chain links TRBV7-9 with TRBJ1-1, with 11 bases matching TRBD1. V trimming: 2 bases; J trimming: 6 bases; junction bases outside the gene matches: 8. The germline V gene has CDR1 SEHNR and CDR2 FQNEAQ (reference sequence). The CDR3 contains 16 residues. CDR3 sequence (DNA): TGTGCCAGCAGCTTATCCCTCGGACAGGGGGCTGCTGAAGCTTTCTTT. The encoded protein is CASSLSLGQGAAEAFF.

The chain links TRBV7-8 to TRBJ2-7, with TRBD1 as a possible D gene (5 bases). The germline CDR1 and CDR2 sequences are SGHVS and FQNEAQ. The germline V and J ends were trimmed by 0 bases and 3 bases, with 6 bases remaining between them. The CDR3 length is 13 residues. CDR3 nucleotides: TGTGCCAGCAGCTTAGCAGGGGTCTACGAGCAGTACTTC. It yields the protein CASSLAGVYEQYF. Together with reference TRBV7-8 and TRBJ2-7, the CDR3 gives the full variable domain: GAGVSQSPRYKVAKRGQDVALRCDPISGHVSLFWYQQALGQGPEFLTYFQNEAQLDKSGLPSDRFFAERPEGSVSTLKIQRTQQEDSAVYLCASSLAGVYEQYFGPGTRLTVT.

The genes are TRBV2 and TRBJ2-2; TRBD2 matches 8 bases. The J segment lost 5 bases and the V segment lost 9 bases, leaving 5 bases of the junction unmatched. From germline, CDR1 is SNHLY and CDR2 FYNNEI. The CDR3 covers 13 residues. The CDR3 region is CASQAGVTGELFF. The CDR3 DNA reads TGTGCCAGTCAAGCGGGAGTAACCGGGGAGCTGTTTTTT. Drawing the rest from reference TRBV2 and TRBJ2-2, the complete variable domain is EPEVTQTPSHQVTQMGQEVILRCVPISNHLYFYWYRQILGQKVEFLVSFYNNEISEKSEIFDDQFSVERPDGSNFTLKIRSTKLEDSAMYFCASQAGVTGELFFGEGSRLTVL.

V and J are TRBV21-1 and TRBJ2-1; TRBD2, the table's D call, was not compared with the DNA. TRBV21-1 is a recognized pseudogene. The CDR3 totals 15 residues. For the CDR3, the DNA is TGTGCCAGCAGAGGACTAGCGGGGGATAACAATGAGCAGTTCTTC. It encodes CASRGLAGDNNEQFF.

The chain is built from TRBV6-5 and TRBJ1-5, with a weak D call TRBD1 (6 bases). Trimming left V 8 bases short and J 7 bases short, with 21 bases between. The CDR3 is made up of 15 amino acids. Per germline, CDR1 MNHEY and CDR2 SVGAGI. Here the CDR3 DNA reads TGTGCCAGCCAAAGAACGGCAGGGGACGGACAGCCCCAGCATTTT. Protein sequence: CASQRTAGDGQPQHF.

The V and J genes are TRBV2 and TRBJ2-1; TRBD2 aligns across 7 bases. Trimming at V came to 6 bases and at J to 9 bases, leaving 11 bases not matched to a gene. There are 14 residues in the CDR3. Germline V gene lookup returns CDR1 SNHLY and CDR2 FYNNEI. Here the CDR3 DNA reads TGTGCCAGCAGCCGGGAGGCAGAGACCCCTGAGCAGTTCTTC. Translating gives CASSREAETPEQFF.

DNA for the CDR3: TGTGCCAGCTTAGGGTGGAGGGGCAATGAGCAGTTCTTC. Translating gives CASLGWRGNEQFF. The chain has TRBV6-5 and TRBJ2-1; the D gene is possibly TRBD2 (6 bases). The ends were cut back, 8 bases at V and 6 bases at J, with 14 bases in the middle. Per germline, CDR1 MNHEY and CDR2 SVGAGI. The CDR3 runs to 13 residues.

This chain's CDR3 is CASSFQVQPQHF. DNA of the CDR3: TGTGCCAGCAGTTTTCAGGTTCAGCCCCAGCATTTT. The rearrangement links TRBV28 to TRBJ1-5; D is unclear. CDR1 is MDHEN, CDR2 SYDVKM, per germline. This CDR3 has 12 residues. V dropped 3 bases and J dropped 6 bases, with 6 bases sitting between them.

J is TRBJ2-1 and V is TRBV9; TRBD1 matches at 8 bases. This CDR3 has 16 residues. V was clipped by 3 bases and J by 1 base; unmatched bases: 6. Germline CDR1 is SGDLS and CDR2 is YYNGEE. CDR3 loop: CASSGGTGISYNEQFF. Written as DNA, the CDR3 is TGTGCCAGCAGCGGAGGGACAGGAATATCCTACAATGAGCAGTTCTTC. Full variable domain (outside the CDR3, taken from reference TRBV9 and TRBJ2-1): DSGVTQTPKHLITATGQRVTLRCSPRSGDLSVYWYQQSLDQGLQFLIQYYNGEERAKGNILERFSAQQFPDLHSELNLSSLELGDSALYFCASSGGTGISYNEQFFGPGTRLTVL.

The rearrangement links TRBV5-1 to TRBJ2-2; tentative D call: TRBD2 (6 bases). Trimming removed 2 bases at V and 4 bases at J, with 12 bases between. The germline V gene has CDR1 SGHRS and CDR2 YFSETQ. The CDR3 covers 15 residues. The CDR3 loop reads CASSFRLGGTGELFF. In DNA, the CDR3 is TGCGCCAGCAGCTTTCGACTGGGGGGCACCGGGGAGCTGTTTTTT.

This clone was recorded a few times. The sample contains more than one DNA sequence encoding this CDR3. CDR3 in amino acids: CASSLGTGYGYTF. The CDR3, as DNA: TGCGCCAGCAGCTTGGGGACAGGCTATGGCTACACCTTC. V gene TRBV5-1 combines with J gene TRBJ1-2; 7 nucleotides line up with TRBD1. Germline lookup yields CDR1 SGHRS and CDR2 YFSETQ. The ends lost 0 bases at V and 4 bases at J; junction bases unmatched: 0. The CDR3 covers 13 residues.

The chain couples TRBV7-9 to TRBJ1-2; D ambiguous. Germline V lookup: CDR1 SEHNR, CDR2 FQNEAQ (reference sequence). With 1 base removed from V and 6 bases from J, the gap between germline ends came to 6 bases. The CDR3 spans 12 residues. Written as DNA, the CDR3 is TGTGCCAGCAGCTTAGATATAAATGGCTACACCTTC. This translates into CASSLDINGYTF.

V gene TRBV5-1 combines with J gene TRBJ2-7; 7 nucleotides agree with TRBD1. This CDR3 has 16 residues. Trimming at V came to 2 bases and at J to 4 bases, leaving 12 bases not matched to a gene. Germline CDR1 reads SGHRS; CDR2 reads YFSETQ. DNA for the CDR3: TGCGCCAGCAGCTTAGGGACAGAGCTGGGGACGTACGAGCAGTACTTC. Amino acid sequence: CASSLGTELGTYEQYF.

The V and J genes are TRBV27 and TRBJ1-2; 10 positions match TRBD1. The CDR3 length is 15 residues. Germline V gene sequence: CDR1 MNHEY, CDR2 SMNVEV (reference sequence). V lost 4 bases and J lost 4; bases outside the gene matches: 6. The CDR3 protein is CASSSPGQGFYGYTF. The CDR3 region has the DNA TGTGCCAGCAGTTCCCCGGGACAGGGGTTCTATGGCTACACCTTC.